The rows below give T cell receptor beta chains drawn from one sample of a study of Graves' ophthalmopathy and Graves' hyperthyroidism. Each CDR3 protein gets one entry after TCRdb re-called the multiplex PCR reads with MiXCR. The profile shows a few hundred thousand distinct CDR3 sequences, under 45% of them singletons. Sequenced sample: peripheral blood or thyroid tissue (not recorded which). These TCRs come from an adult man with Graves' hyperthyroidism. The CDR3 runs from the conserved cysteine through the conserved F or W. Each record gives: J gene, V gene, CDR3 protein.

>TRBJ1-1|TRBV28
CASTPGDTEAFF
>TRBJ2-5|TRBV7-2
CASSLVLPDKETQYF
>TRBJ1-3|TRBV24-1
CASSLLGQGTGSTIYF
>TRBJ1-1|TRBV2
CAIQALDRDEAFF
>TRBJ1-4|TRBV2
CASSVDRRATNEKLFF
>TRBJ1-1|TRBV29-1
CSADSMNTEAFF
>TRBJ1-5|TRBV12-3/TRBV12-4
CASSGTDFSNQPQHF
>TRBJ2-7|TRBV13
CASNPSRQGLRDEQYF
>TRBJ1-1|TRBV10-3
CASCGVPGEGTEAFF
>TRBJ2-7|TRBV25-1
CASVVGLASAPYEQYF
>TRBJ2-2|TRBV7-9
CASSQAGTGFTGELFF
>TRBJ1-3|TRBV29-1
CSVEDPAGGNTIYF
>TRBJ1-1|TRBV20-1
CSAAYSWNTEAFF
>TRBJ2-5|TRBV7-3
CASSFAGGGETQYF
>TRBJ1-3|TRBV7-3
CASSVGGITIYF
>TRBJ2-2|TRBV29-1
CSVGRGVGTGELFF
>TRBJ2-6|TRBV13
CASSSTPLDGSSGANVLTF
>TRBJ1-2|TRBV29-1
CSPTGMDYGYTF
>TRBJ1-3|TRBV7-2
CASSLGLAFSGNTIYF
>TRBJ1-1|TRBV7-8
CASSLVIGRGTEAFF
>TRBJ1-1|TRBV20-1
CSAKQTIIMNTEAFF
>TRBJ2-2|TRBV20-1
CSARDRGRAGELFF
>TRBJ1-1|TRBV25-1
CASRDSVRGAFF
>TRBJ1-2|TRBV7-6
CASSLASGDGYTF
>TRBJ2-7|TRBV29-1
CSVALGLAGYEQYF
>TRBJ2-7|TRBV29-1
CSVLGQVEQYF
>TRBJ2-2|TRBV5-6
CASSLSPGLAGGHRDGELFF
>TRBJ1-2|TRBV6-2/TRBV6-3
CASSSWDRGYYGYTF
>TRBJ1-2|TRBV19
CASSPRSDRENRYGYTF
>TRBJ2-2|TRBV24-1
CAWDRPTNTGELFF
>TRBJ1-1|TRBV19
CASSAREAFF
>TRBJ1-1|TRBV5-5
CASSLFGGDTEAFF
>TRBJ1-5|TRBV20-1
CSAREAGNQPQHF